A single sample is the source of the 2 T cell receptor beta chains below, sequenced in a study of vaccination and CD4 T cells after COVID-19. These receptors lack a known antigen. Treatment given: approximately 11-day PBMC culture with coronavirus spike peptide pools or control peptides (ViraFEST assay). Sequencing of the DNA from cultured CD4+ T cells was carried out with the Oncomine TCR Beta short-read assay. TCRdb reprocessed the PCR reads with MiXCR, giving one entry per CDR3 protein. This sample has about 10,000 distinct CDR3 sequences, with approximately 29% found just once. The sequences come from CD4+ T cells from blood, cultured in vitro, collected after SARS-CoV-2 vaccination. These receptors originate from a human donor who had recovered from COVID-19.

The CDR3 protein is CARTGQAHTEAFF. In DNA, the CDR3 is TGTGCCAGGACGGGACAGGCGCACACTGAAGCTTTCTTT. The chain joins TRBV2 to TRBJ1-1; 8 nucleotides line up with TRBD1. The V segment lost 9 bases and the J segment 3 bases; nucleotides outside the gene matches: 6. Germline V gene sequence: CDR1 SNHLY, CDR2 FYNNEI. CDR3 length equals 13 residues. Drawing the rest from reference TRBV2 and TRBJ1-1, the complete variable domain is EPEVTQTPSHQVTQMGQEVILRCVPISNHLYFYWYRQILGQKVEFLVSFYNNEISEKSEIFDDQFSVERPDGSNFTLKIRSTKLEDSAMYFCARTGQAHTEAFFGQGTRLTVV.

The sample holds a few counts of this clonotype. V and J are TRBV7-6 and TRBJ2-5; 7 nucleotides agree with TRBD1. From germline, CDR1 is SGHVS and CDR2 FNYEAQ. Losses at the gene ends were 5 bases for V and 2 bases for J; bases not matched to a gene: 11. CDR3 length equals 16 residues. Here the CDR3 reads CASSAWTGSNQETQYF. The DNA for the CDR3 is TGTGCCAGCAGCGCCTGGACAGGTAGTAATCAAGAGACCCAGTACTTC.